Listed here are 2 T cell receptor beta chains from one sample, sequenced in a study of sequential checkpoint blockade in melanoma. Repertoires were generated with immunoSEQ multiplex PCR, while TCRdb's copy carries only in-frame clones and drops some. Of more than 20,000 clones listed, roughly four fifths were seen once; the top ten hold approximately 10%. Treatment noted: randomized to nivolumab then ipilimumab (arm A) or the reverse (arm B). Here the sequenced sample was CD8+ T cells sorted from blood (inferred from file names), taken from a patient given nivolumab and ipilimumab in sequence. These receptors were obtained from a human donor with melanoma.

This clone was observed once. V is TRBV7-3 and J is TRBJ2-1; 7 bases are shared with TRBD1. V shed 5 bases, J shed 5 bases, and the junction held 3 bases outside the gene matches. Per the germline V gene, CDR1 is SGHTA and CDR2 is FQGTGA. This CDR3 region has 13 residues. CDR3 sequence (DNA): TGTGCCAGCAGCCGAGGGACAGACAATGAGCAGTTCTTC. It translates to CASSRGTDNEQFF.

The V gene is TRBV6-1, the J gene TRBJ2-7; D is possibly TRBD2 (6 bases). This CDR3 contains 14 residues. The germline V and J ends were trimmed by 3 bases and 2 bases, with 11 bases remaining between them. Germline V gene lookup returns CDR1 MNHNS and CDR2 SASEGT. The CDR3 bases are TGTGCCAGCAGTGAGAGGAGGGCTCCCTACGAGCAGTACTTC. Amino acid sequence: CASSERRAPYEQYF.